The subject of this entry is one T cell receptor (beta chain). The data are from a study of T cells after yellow fever vaccination. TCRdb fed the 5' RACE reads into MiXCR, producing one record per CDR3 protein. The table lists around 590,000 distinct CDR3 sequences, approximately 13% of them singletons, with around 14% in the top ten. The germline V gene has CDR1 SGDLS and CDR2 YYNGEE. CDR3 length equals 15 residues. V lost 0 bases and J lost 4; bases outside the gene matches: 6. This TCR was sampled from a man aged 25-45 years who received the YFV17D yellow fever vaccine. The chain couples TRBV9 to TRBJ2-5; 7 bases match TRBD2. Sequencing was performed on PBMCs, taken on the day of the yellow fever booster vaccination. The CDR3 reads CASSVAAGRGETQYF. CDR3 in DNA: TGTGCCAGCAGCGTAGCAGCGGGGAGGGGAGAGACCCAGTACTTC. Complete variable domain (other parts from reference TRBV9 and TRBJ2-5): DSGVTQTPKHLITATGQRVTLRCSPRSGDLSVYWYQQSLDQGLQFLIQYYNGEERAKGNILERFSAQQFPDLHSELNLSSLELGDSALYFCASSVAAGRGETQYFGPGTRLLVL.